The T cell receptor beta chain under discussion was sequenced for a study of molecular identifiers for immune sequencing clone quantification. The CDR3 runs 15 residues. Germline V gene sequence: CDR1 LNHDA, CDR2 SQIVND (reference sequence). Deletions cut 3 bases from V and 3 bases from J, with 14 bases between. MiXCR, applied by TCRdb to the PCR reads, yields one record per CDR3 protein. The sample lists about 320,000 distinct CDR3 sequences, 20% to 25% occurring once. This clonotype came up many times. V usage is TRBV19 and J usage is TRBJ2-5; D gene unclear. The origin of this receptor is a human donor in good health. Some libraries in this study had Jurkat cell RNA spiked in. Sequencing was performed on naive CD8+ T cells from blood, with Jurkat cell RNA spiked in. Subset specified: FACS-sorted CD8+CD4-CCR7+CD45RA+ naive T cells. In DNA, the CDR3 is TGTGCCAGTAGTATTTGGGGTAGTCCAGAAGAGACCCAGTACTTC. Its translation is CASSIWGSPEETQYF.